A single sample gave rise to the 28 T cell receptor beta chains below, sequenced in a study of T cell responses to AZD1222 COVID-19 vaccine. This table comes from immunoSEQ multiplex PCR, and its TCRdb copy is limited to in-frame clones, with some not included. The data show about 150,000 clones, 92% seen once. This sample comprised peripheral blood, obtained 28 days after the second AZD1222 dose. These receptors were collected from an adult who received the AZD1222 COVID-19 vaccine.

The genes are TRBV7-2 and TRBJ2-2; D ambiguous. The V gene lost 2 bases and the J gene lost 4 bases, with 8 bases spanning the gap. The CDR3 runs 14 residues. Per the germline V gene, CDR1 is SGHTA and CDR2 is FQGNSA. CDR3 coding DNA: TGTGCCAGCAGCTTATCGTTAGGCACCGGGGAGCTGTTTTTT. Translated, it gives CASSLSLGTGELFF. The full variable domain, its missing parts supplied by reference TRBV7-2 and TRBJ2-2, is GAGVSQSPSNKVTEKGKDVELRCDPISGHTALYWYRQSLGQGLEFLIYFQGNSAPDKSGLPSDRFSAERTGGSVSTLTIQRTQQEDSAVYLCASSLSLGTGELFFGEGSRLTVL.

The chain is built from TRBV6-5 and TRBJ2-1; D uncertain. V was clipped by 0 bases and J by 12 bases, with 9 bases between them. Looked up from germline, CDR1 is MNHEY and CDR2 is SVGAGI. The CDR3 has 12 residues. The CDR3 spells CASSYSEGGQFF. In nucleotides, the CDR3 is TGTGCCAGCAGTTACTCAGAAGGCGGGCAGTTCTTC.

The V gene is TRBV14, the J gene TRBJ1-1, with D unresolved. The V and J ends lost 0 bases and 6 bases respectively, with 11 bases between them. CDR1 is SGHDN, CDR2 FVKESK, per germline. The CDR3 covers 14 residues. The CDR3 loop is CASSQDLWIAEAFF. The CDR3, as DNA: TGTGCCAGCAGCCAAGATCTTTGGATCGCTGAAGCTTTCTTT.

The V and J genes are TRBV5-1 and TRBJ1-1; TRBD1 matches 9 bases. Per germline, CDR1 SGHRS and CDR2 YFSETQ. Trimming cost V 0 bases and J 3 bases; bases outside gene matches: 3. There are 15 residues in the CDR3. The CDR3 sequence is CASSLEGQGDTEAFF. Here the CDR3 DNA reads TGCGCCAGCAGCTTGGAGGGACAGGGTGACACTGAAGCTTTCTTT. The whole variable domain, remainder taken from reference TRBV5-1 and TRBJ1-1, is KAGVTQTPRYLIKTRGQQVTLSCSPISGHRSVSWYQQTPGQGLQFLFEYFSETQRNKGNFPGRFSGRQFSNSRSEMNVSTLELGDSALYLCASSLEGQGDTEAFFGQGTRLTVV.

This clone has only one observation. The rearrangement uses TRBV2 and TRBJ1-5; possible D gene TRBD1, 6 bases. Trimming removed 4 bases at V and 0 bases at J, with 13 bases between. The germline gives CDR1 SNHLY, CDR2 FYNNEI. This CDR3 comprises 16 residues. CDR3 DNA sequence: TGTGCCAGCAGTGCGGACAGAGTAGATAGCAATCAGCCCCAGCATTTT. Translating gives CASSADRVDSNQPQHF. The full variable domain, with the rest looked up from reference TRBV2 and TRBJ1-5, is EPEVTQTPSHQVTQMGQEVILRCVPISNHLYFYWYRQILGQKVEFLVSFYNNEISEKSEIFDDQFSVERPDGSNFTLKIRSTKLEDSAMYFCASSADRVDSNQPQHFGDGTRLSIL.

The chain carries TRBV10-3 and TRBJ2-1; 8 nucleotides line up with TRBD1. The CDR3 has 16 residues. V lost 4 bases, J lost 4 bases, and 9 bases stayed unmatched. Per germline, CDR1 ENHRY and CDR2 SYGVKD. Here the CDR3 DNA reads TGTGCCATCAGTGCTGGACAGGGTTCCCTATACAATGAGCAGTTCTTC. Translating it yields CAISAGQGSLYNEQFF.

The J gene is TRBJ2-7, the V gene TRBV7-9; perhaps TRBD2 as D (6 bases). The CDR3 sequence is 14 residues long. Trimming shortened V by 4 bases and J by 3 bases, and 13 bases separated the two germline ends. CDR1 and CDR2 (germline): SEHNR, FQNEAQ (reference sequence). The CDR3 DNA sequence: TGTGCCAGCAGCTCCCCGGGACTCAACTACGAGCAGTACTTC. It codes for CASSSPGLNYEQYF. The full variable domain, completed using reference TRBV7-9 and TRBJ2-7, is DTGVSQNPRHKITKRGQNVTFRCDPISEHNRLYWYRQTLGQGPEFLTYFQNEAQLEKSRLLSDRFSAERPKGSFSTLEIQRTEQGDSAMYLCASSSPGLNYEQYFGPGTRLTVT.

This chain uses TRBV15 with TRBJ1-5, with D possibly matching TRBD1 (5 bases). The germline V and J ends were trimmed by 2 bases and 1 base, with 18 bases remaining between them. CDR1 LNHNV and CDR2 YYDKDF come from the germline V gene (reference sequence). This CDR3 has 18 residues. The CDR3 is CATSRRTSLWGSNQPQHF. Written as DNA, the CDR3 is TGTGCCACCAGCAGACGGACGTCTCTTTGGGGGAGCAATCAGCCCCAGCATTTT.

In DNA form, the CDR3 reads TGTGCCAGTAGTCCGCGGGGATACAATGAGCAGTTCTTC. Translated, it gives CASSPRGYNEQFF. The chain joins TRBV19 to TRBJ2-1; TRBD2 is a possible D gene (6 bases). Trimming left V 5 bases short and J 4 bases short, with 9 bases between. The CDR3 length is 13 residues. Per germline, CDR1 LNHDA and CDR2 SQIVND (reference sequence).

This chain links TRBV19 with TRBJ1-6, with 9 positions matching TRBD1. V gave up 7 bases and J gave up 6 bases; unmatched junction bases: 10. The CDR3 totals 16 residues. Per germline, CDR1 LNHDA and CDR2 SQIVND (reference sequence). The CDR3: CASTNQATGGNSPLHF. The CDR3 DNA sequence: TGTGCCAGTACCAACCAGGCGACAGGGGGTAATTCACCCCTCCACTTT.

The chain recombines TRBV6-4 with TRBJ1-5; D perhaps matches TRBD1 (6 bases). There are 13 residues in the CDR3. CDR1 MRHNA and CDR2 SNTAGT come from the germline V gene. Trimming stripped 9 bases from V and 0 bases from J, with 9 bases between. CDR3 loop: CARQGNSNQPQHF. Written as DNA, the CDR3 is TGTGCCAGGCAGGGGAATAGCAATCAGCCCCAGCATTTT.

The V and J genes are TRBV7-9 and TRBJ1-3; perhaps TRBD1 as D (6 bases). Germline CDR1 is SEHNR and CDR2 is FQNEAQ (reference sequence). Trimming took 3 bases from V and 4 from J, leaving 10 bases between them. The CDR3 length is 14 residues. CDR3 in DNA: TGTGCCAGCAGCTTTTCGGACAGAGGAAACACCATATATTTT. Protein product: CASSFSDRGNTIYF. Combining the CDR3 with reference TRBV7-9 and TRBJ1-3 gives the whole variable domain DTGVSQNPRHKITKRGQNVTFRCDPISEHNRLYWYRQTLGQGPEFLTYFQNEAQLEKSRLLSDRFSAERPKGSFSTLEIQRTEQGDSAMYLCASSFSDRGNTIYFGEGSWLTVV.

The chain carries TRBV5-1 and TRBJ2-2; 7 positions agree with TRBD1. V lost 5 bases and J lost 4; bases outside the gene matches: 11. In germline, CDR1 is SGHRS, CDR2 YFSETQ. This CDR3 spans 16 amino acids. As DNA, the CDR3 is TGCGCCAGCAGTTCAATACAGACAGGGCCCACCGGGGAGCTGTTTTTT. This gives the protein CASSSIQTGPTGELFF.

The chain couples TRBV27 to TRBJ2-7; TRBD2 agrees at 7 bases. The CDR3 totals 15 residues. Unmatched junction bases numbered 14, after V lost 7 bases and J lost 5 bases. The germline V gene has CDR1 MNHEY and CDR2 SMNVEV (reference sequence). CDR3 sequence (DNA): TGTGCCAGCACCCTTCAAGGGCGGGAGAACAACGAGCAGTACTTC. It is translated as CASTLQGRENNEQYF.

The table lists this clone with a count of one. The gene calls are TRBV30 and TRBJ1-2; tentative D call: TRBD1 (6 bases). Germline CDR1 and CDR2: GTSNPN and SVGIG (reference sequence). V lost 3 bases and J lost 6, with 17 bases in between. The CDR3 spans 14 residues. The CDR3 DNA reads as TGTGCCTGGAGCCGCCAACAGGGTTATGATGGCTACACCTTC. Translated: CAWSRQQGYDGYTF.

CDR3 DNA: TGTGCCAGCAGTGAATTACTAGGCAGGGGCGCGAGGGATGAGCAGTTCTTC. It specifies CASSELLGRGARDEQFF. The chain carries TRBV25-1 and TRBJ2-1, with D maybe TRBD1 (6 bases). CDR3 length equals 17 residues. The V and J ends lost 1 base and 8 bases respectively, with 21 bases between them. Germline assignment: CDR1 MGHDK and CDR2 SYGVNS.

The chain recombines TRBV30 with TRBJ1-3; D is unclear. The germline CDR1 and CDR2 sequences are GTSNPN and SVGIG (reference sequence). CDR3 size: 14 residues. The V end was cut by 2 bases, the J end by 2 bases, with 10 bases between. CDR3: CAWSSLSAGNTIYF. The CDR3, as DNA: TGTGCCTGGAGTTCGCTTTCGGCTGGAAACACCATATATTTT.

This clone was counted only a few times. The chain employs TRBV29-1 and TRBJ2-7, with 7 nucleotides matching TRBD1. This CDR3 spans 13 amino acids. The germline gives CDR1 SQVTM, CDR2 ANQGSEA. J gave up 2 bases and V 6 bases, and 7 bases lay outside the gene matches. The CDR3 region is CSVLFGQAYEQYF. In nucleotides, the CDR3 is TGCAGCGTCCTCTTCGGACAGGCCTACGAGCAGTACTTC.

The chain employs TRBV30 and TRBJ1-2; D is possibly TRBD1 (5 bases). Trimming stripped 3 bases from V and 2 bases from J, with 7 bases between. Germline V gives CDR1 GTSNPN, CDR2 SVGIG (reference sequence). CDR3 length: 12 residues. DNA for the CDR3: TGTGCCTGGAGAAACAGGAACTATGGCTACACCTTC. Translated, it gives CAWRNRNYGYTF.

For the CDR3, the DNA is TGTGCCAGCAGCCCACCGTCGTGGTGGGGCTACACCTTC. It translates to CASSPPSWWGYTF. The chain employs TRBV7-9 and TRBJ1-2, with D hard to call. The V end was cut by 5 bases, the J end by 8 bases, with 15 bases between. The CDR3 has 13 residues. CDR1 and CDR2 (germline): SEHNR, FQNEAQ (reference sequence). The entire variable domain, with the rest obtained from reference TRBV7-9 and TRBJ1-2, is as follows: DTGVSQNPRHKITKRGQNVTFRCDPISEHNRLYWYRQTLGQGPEFLTYFQNEAQLEKSRLLSDRFSAERPKGSFSTLEIQRTEQGDSAMYLCASSPPSWWGYTFGSGTRLTVV.

This rearrangement joins TRBV3-1 (or the pseudogene TRBV3-2) to TRBJ2-5; possibly TRBD2 for D (5 bases). Per germline, CDR1 LGHDT and CDR2 YNNKEL (reference sequence). The CDR3 covers 14 residues. V dropped 2 bases and J dropped 5 bases, with 12 bases sitting between them. CDR3 sequence (DNA): TGTGCCAGCAGCCAATTTTTGGGAGCGGAGACCCAGTACTTC. Protein: CASSQFLGAETQYF.

In this sample, this clone turned up once. The V call is TRBV10-3, the J call TRBJ2-1; no definite D call. The V end lost 3 bases, the J end lost 7 bases, and 10 bases lay between the germline ends. Germline CDR1 and CDR2: ENHRY and SYGVKD. The CDR3 covers 13 residues. In DNA form, the CDR3 reads TGTGCCATCAGTGACCCTGTAGGTAATGAGCAGTTCTTC. Its translation: CAISDPVGNEQFF.

A word on this clone: At one end the junction does not follow the germline gene, possibly because of a read error. The chain couples TRBV7-7 to TRBJ2-3; 8 bases match TRBD2. The CDR3 sequence is 17 residues long. Germline V CDR1 and CDR2: SSHAT, FNYEAQ (reference sequence). The CDR3 coding sequence is TGTGCTAGCAGCTTACATATTCGGGAGGGCCGGACAGATACGCAGTATTTT. Translation: CASSLHIREGRTDTQYF.

V usage is TRBV11-2 and J usage is TRBJ1-4; 10 bases map to TRBD1. After removal of 4 bases from V and 6 bases from J, the junction contained 5 bases not matched to a gene. The CDR3 has 15 residues. Per germline, CDR1 SGHAT and CDR2 FQNNGV. In DNA form, the CDR3 reads TGTGCCAGCAGCTCACGGACAGGGGGATATGAAAAACTGTTTTTT. Translated, it gives CASSSRTGGYEKLFF.

V and J are TRBV10-3 and TRBJ2-3; D is perhaps TRBD2 (6 bases). The CDR3 contains 17 residues. With 2 bases removed from V and 2 bases from J, the gap between germline ends came to 17 bases. Per the germline V gene, CDR1 is ENHRY and CDR2 is SYGVKD. The CDR3 DNA reads as TGTGCCATCAGTGAGGGTCGTGGGACTGGAACCACAGATACGCAGTATTTT. Protein product: CAISEGRGTGTTDTQYF.

The chain joins TRBV19 to TRBJ2-1, with 8 bases that match TRBD1. Trimming cost V 5 bases and J 0 bases; bases outside gene matches: 6. Germline V lookup: CDR1 LNHDA, CDR2 SQIVND (reference sequence). This CDR3 region has 16 residues. In DNA form, the CDR3 reads TGTGCCAGTAGTCCCAGGGGGACAGGCTCCTACAATGAGCAGTTCTTC. This sequence encodes CASSPRGTGSYNEQFF.

The chain links TRBV4-1 to TRBJ1-2; D possibly corresponds to TRBD1 (6 bases). The CDR3 is made up of 14 amino acids. CDR1 is MGHRA, CDR2 YSYEKL, per germline. Between the trimmed V and J ends, which lost 2 bases and 13 bases, there was a span of 20 bases. The CDR3 is CASSQQINRVYFTF. In DNA, the CDR3 is TGCGCCAGCAGCCAACAAATTAACAGGGTTTATTTCACCTTC.

The chain couples TRBV11-2 to TRBJ2-7, with 11 bases matching TRBD2. CDR3 length: 18 amino acids. V shed 3 bases and J 0 bases; nucleotides not matched to a gene: 10. Germline CDR1 is SGHAT and CDR2 is FQNNGV. As DNA, the CDR3 is TGTGCCAGCAGCTTCGGACTAGCGGGTGACACGAGCTCCTACGAGCAGTACTTC. It specifies CASSFGLAGDTSSYEQYF.